Shown below are 5 T cell receptor beta chains from a single sample sequenced in a study of resident and recirculating memory T cells in vitiligo. The data were produced by immunoSEQ multiplex PCR, yet TCRdb's version contains in-frame clones alone and is incomplete. Among around 70,000 clones, 91% were seen once, and the ten largest hold over 4.5%. Sequenced input: blood. These receptors were obtained from a male donor with vitiligo.

The V gene is TRBV27, the J gene TRBJ2-1, with 11 positions matching TRBD2. The CDR3 is made up of 20 amino acids. Losses at the gene ends were 0 bases for V and 0 bases for J; bases not matched to a gene: 10. Germline CDR1 and CDR2: MNHEY and SMNVEV (reference sequence). The CDR3 DNA reads TGTGCCAGCAGTTTATCGCTACTAGCGGGGGTGACGAGCTCCTACAATGAGCAGTTCTTC. Protein sequence: CASSLSLLAGVTSSYNEQFF.

The V call is TRBV7-9, the J call TRBJ1-2, with 7 bases fitting TRBD1. The CDR3 length is 14 residues. The germline gives CDR1 SEHNR, CDR2 FQNEAQ (reference sequence). CDR3 loop: CAWSPGQPYYGYTF. The CDR3 DNA reads as TGTGCTTGGTCACCGGGACAGCCTTACTATGGCTACACCTTC.

The V and J genes are TRBV5-1 and TRBJ2-1; TRBD2 is a possible D gene (6 bases). CDR1 SGHRS and CDR2 YFSETQ come from the germline V gene. The length of the CDR3 is 14 residues. V was pared by 0 bases and J by 4 bases, with 8 bases between. CDR3 loop: CASSLVADYNEQFF. The CDR3, as DNA: TGCGCCAGCAGCTTGGTAGCGGATTACAATGAGCAGTTCTTC.

The V and J genes are TRBV2 and TRBJ1-6; 8 nucleotides align to TRBD1. V trimming: 4 bases; J trimming: 5 bases; junction bases outside the gene matches: 4. In germline, CDR1 is SNHLY, CDR2 FYNNEI. The CDR3 sequence is 15 residues long. CDR3 nucleotide sequence: TGTGCCAGCAGTGGGACAGGGCAAGATAATTCACCCCTCCACTTT. This codes for CASSGTGQDNSPLHF.

The gene calls are TRBV6-5 and TRBJ2-1; D gene ambiguous. CDR1 MNHEY and CDR2 SVGAGI come from the germline V gene. V was clipped by 2 bases and J by 6 bases, with 8 bases between them. The CDR3 extends over 13 amino acids. DNA of the CDR3: TGTGCCAGCAGTTACGGTTTCGGCAATGAGCAGTTCTTC. This codes for CASSYGFGNEQFF.